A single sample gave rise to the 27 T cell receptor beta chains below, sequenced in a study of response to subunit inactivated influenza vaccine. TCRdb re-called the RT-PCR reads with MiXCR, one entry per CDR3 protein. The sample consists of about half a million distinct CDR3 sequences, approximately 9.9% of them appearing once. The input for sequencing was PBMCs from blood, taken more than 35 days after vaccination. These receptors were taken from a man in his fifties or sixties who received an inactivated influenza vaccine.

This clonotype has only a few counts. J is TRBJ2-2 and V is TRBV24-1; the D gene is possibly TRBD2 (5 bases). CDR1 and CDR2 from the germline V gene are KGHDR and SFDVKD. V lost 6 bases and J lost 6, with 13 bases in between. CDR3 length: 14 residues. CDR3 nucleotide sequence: TGTGCCACCAGTTACGGGGAGATCCCCGGGGAGCTGTTTTTT. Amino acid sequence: CATSYGEIPGELFF.

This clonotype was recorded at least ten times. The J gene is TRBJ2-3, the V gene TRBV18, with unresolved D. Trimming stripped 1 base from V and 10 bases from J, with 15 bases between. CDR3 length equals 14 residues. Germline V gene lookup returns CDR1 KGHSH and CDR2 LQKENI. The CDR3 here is CASSPRVELSAQYF. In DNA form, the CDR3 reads TGTGCCAGCTCACCACGGGTTGAGCTATCCGCGCAGTATTTT.

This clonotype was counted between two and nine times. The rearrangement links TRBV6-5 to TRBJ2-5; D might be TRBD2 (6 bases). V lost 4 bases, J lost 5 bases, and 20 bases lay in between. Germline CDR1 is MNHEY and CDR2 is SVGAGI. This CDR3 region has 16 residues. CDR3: CASSSLGLLLAETQYF. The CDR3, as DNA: TGTGCCAGCAGTTCACTGGGACTTCTTCTAGCGGAGACCCAGTACTTC.

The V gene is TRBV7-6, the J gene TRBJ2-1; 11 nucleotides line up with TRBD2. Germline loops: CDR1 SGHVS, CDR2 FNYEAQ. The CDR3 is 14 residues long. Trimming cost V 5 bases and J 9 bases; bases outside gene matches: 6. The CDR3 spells CASSSTSGGVEQFF. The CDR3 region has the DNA TGTGCCAGCAGCAGTACTAGCGGGGGCGTTGAGCAGTTCTTC.

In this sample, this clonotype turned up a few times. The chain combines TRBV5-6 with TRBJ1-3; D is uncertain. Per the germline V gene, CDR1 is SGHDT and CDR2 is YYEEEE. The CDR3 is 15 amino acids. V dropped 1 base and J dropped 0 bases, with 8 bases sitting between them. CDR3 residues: CASSLTGFSGNTIYF. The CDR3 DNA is TGTGCCAGCAGCTTGACCGGGTTCTCTGGAAACACCATATATTTT.

CDR3 sequence reads: CASSQDPDGRSEAFF. DNA of the CDR3: TGTGCCAGCAGCCAAGATCCGGACGGGCGATCTGAAGCTTTCTTT. The rearrangement joins TRBV14 to TRBJ1-1; D remains ambiguous. V lost 0 bases and J lost 6, with 14 bases in between. CDR3 length: 15 amino acids. Germline lookup yields CDR1 SGHDN and CDR2 FVKESK.

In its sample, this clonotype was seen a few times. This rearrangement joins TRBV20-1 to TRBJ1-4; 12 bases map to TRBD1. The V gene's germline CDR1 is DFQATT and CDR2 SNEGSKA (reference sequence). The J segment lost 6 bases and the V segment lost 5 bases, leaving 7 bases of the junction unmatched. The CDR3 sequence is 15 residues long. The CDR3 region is CSALGQGARDEKLFF. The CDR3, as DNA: TGCAGTGCTCTGGGACAGGGGGCGCGGGATGAAAAACTGTTTTTT.

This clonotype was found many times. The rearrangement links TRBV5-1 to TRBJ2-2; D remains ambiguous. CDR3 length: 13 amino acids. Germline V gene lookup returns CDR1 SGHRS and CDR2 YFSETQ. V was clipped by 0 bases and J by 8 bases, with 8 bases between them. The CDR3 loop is CASSLEGSGELFF. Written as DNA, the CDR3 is TGCGCCAGCAGCTTGGAGGGCTCGGGGGAGCTGTTTTTT.

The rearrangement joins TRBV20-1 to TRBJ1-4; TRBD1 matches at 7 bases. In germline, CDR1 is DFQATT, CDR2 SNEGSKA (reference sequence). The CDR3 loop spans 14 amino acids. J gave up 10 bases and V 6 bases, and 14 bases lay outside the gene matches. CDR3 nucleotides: TGCAGTGCCTATCCCCCAGGGGGATATGGAAAACTGTTTTTT. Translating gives CSAYPPGGYGKLFF.

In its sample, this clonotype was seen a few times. CDR3 sequence (DNA): TGCGCCAGCAGCCAAGGGATGGGACCATCGACGGAGACCCAGTACTTC. Translating gives CASSQGMGPSTETQYF. The V and J genes are TRBV4-1 and TRBJ2-5; D may match TRBD1 or TRBD2 (5 bases each). This CDR3 has 16 residues. The V and J ends lost 1 base and 5 bases respectively, with 17 bases between them. In germline, CDR1 is MGHRA, CDR2 YSYEKL.

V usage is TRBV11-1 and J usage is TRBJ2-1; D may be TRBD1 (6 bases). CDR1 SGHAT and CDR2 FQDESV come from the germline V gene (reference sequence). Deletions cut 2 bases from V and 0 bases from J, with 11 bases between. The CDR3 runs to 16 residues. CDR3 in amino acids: CASSLRGSSSYNEQFF. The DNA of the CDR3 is TGTGCCAGCAGCTTAAGGGGGTCCAGCTCCTACAATGAGCAGTTCTTC.

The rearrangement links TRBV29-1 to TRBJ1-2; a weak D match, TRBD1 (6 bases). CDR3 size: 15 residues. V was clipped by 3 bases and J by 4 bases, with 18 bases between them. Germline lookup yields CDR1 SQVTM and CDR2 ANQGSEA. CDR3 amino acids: CSVDLLSGTSYGYTF. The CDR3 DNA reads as TGCAGCGTTGATTTGTTGTCCGGGACAAGCTATGGCTACACCTTC.

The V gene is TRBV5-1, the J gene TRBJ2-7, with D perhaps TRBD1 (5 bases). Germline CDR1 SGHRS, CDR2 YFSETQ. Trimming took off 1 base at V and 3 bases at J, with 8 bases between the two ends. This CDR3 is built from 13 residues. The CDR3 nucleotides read TGCGCCAGCAGCTTGAACCAGGGCTACGAGCAGTACTTC. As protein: CASSLNQGYEQYF.

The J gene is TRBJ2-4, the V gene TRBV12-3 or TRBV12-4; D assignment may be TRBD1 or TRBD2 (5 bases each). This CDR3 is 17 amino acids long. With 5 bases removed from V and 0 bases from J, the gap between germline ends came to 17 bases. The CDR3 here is CASSPRGGPIAKNIQYF. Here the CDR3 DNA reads TGTGCCAGCAGTCCTCGGGGCGGCCCGATAGCCAAAAACATTCAGTACTTC.

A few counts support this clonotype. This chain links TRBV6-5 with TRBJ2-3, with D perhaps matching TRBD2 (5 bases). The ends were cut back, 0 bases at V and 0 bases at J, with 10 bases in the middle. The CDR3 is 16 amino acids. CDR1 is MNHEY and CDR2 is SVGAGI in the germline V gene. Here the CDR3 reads CASSYSSRGSTDTQYF. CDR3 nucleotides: TGTGCCAGCAGTTACTCTAGTCGGGGTAGCACAGATACGCAGTATTTT.

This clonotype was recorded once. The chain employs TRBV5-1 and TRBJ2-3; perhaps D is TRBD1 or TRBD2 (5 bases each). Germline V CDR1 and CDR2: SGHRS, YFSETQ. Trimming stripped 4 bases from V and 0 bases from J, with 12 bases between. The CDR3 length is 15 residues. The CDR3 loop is CASSKPGRSTDTQYF. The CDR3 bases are TGCGCCAGCAGCAAACCGGGACGGAGCACAGATACGCAGTATTTT.

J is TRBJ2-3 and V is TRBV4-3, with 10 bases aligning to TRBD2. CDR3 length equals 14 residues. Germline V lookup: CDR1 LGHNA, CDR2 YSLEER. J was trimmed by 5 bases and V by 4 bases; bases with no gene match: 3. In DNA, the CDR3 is TGCGCCAGCAGCCGTATAGCGGGAGGAGATACGCAGTATTTT. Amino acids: CASSRIAGGDTQYF.

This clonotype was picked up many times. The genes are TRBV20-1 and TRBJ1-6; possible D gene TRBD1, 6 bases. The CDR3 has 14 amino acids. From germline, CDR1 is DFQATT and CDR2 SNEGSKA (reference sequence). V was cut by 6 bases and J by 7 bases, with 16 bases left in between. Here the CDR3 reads CSASSGAINSPLHF. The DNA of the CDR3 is TGCAGTGCAAGCTCGGGGGCGATAAATTCACCCCTCCACTTT.

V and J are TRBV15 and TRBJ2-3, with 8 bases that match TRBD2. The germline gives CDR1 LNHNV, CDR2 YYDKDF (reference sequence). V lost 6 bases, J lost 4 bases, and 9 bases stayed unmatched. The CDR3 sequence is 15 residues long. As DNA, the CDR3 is TGTGCCACCAGAAACGGGGGGGGACGATCAGATACGCAGTATTTT. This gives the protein CATRNGGGRSDTQYF.

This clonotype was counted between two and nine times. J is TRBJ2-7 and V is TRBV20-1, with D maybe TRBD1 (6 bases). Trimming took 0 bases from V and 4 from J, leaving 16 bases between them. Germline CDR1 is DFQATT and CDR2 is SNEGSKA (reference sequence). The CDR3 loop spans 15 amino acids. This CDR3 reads CSARDYKGQAYEQYF. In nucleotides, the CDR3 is TGCAGTGCTAGAGATTATAAGGGACAAGCATACGAGCAGTACTTC.

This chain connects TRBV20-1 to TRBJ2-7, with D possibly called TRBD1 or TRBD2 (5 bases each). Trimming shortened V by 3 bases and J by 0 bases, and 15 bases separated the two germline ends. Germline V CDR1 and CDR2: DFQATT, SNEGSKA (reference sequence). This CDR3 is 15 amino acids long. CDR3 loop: CSASRGSSSSYEQYF. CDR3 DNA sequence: TGCAGTGCTAGTCGGGGCTCCTCGAGCTCCTACGAGCAGTACTTC.

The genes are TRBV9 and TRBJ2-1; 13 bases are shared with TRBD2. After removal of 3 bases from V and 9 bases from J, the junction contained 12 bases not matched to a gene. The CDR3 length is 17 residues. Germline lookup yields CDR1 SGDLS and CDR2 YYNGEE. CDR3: CASSARARTSGSAEQFF. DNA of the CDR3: TGTGCCAGCAGCGCCAGGGCCAGGACTAGCGGGAGTGCTGAGCAGTTCTTC. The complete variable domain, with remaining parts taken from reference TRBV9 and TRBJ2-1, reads DSGVTQTPKHLITATGQRVTLRCSPRSGDLSVYWYQQSLDQGLQFLIQYYNGEERAKGNILERFSAQQFPDLHSELNLSSLELGDSALYFCASSARARTSGSAEQFFGPGTRLTVL.

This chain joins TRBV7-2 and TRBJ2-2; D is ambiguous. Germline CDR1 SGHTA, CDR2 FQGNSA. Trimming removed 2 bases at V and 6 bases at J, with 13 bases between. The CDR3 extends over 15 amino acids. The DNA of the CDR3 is TGTGCCAGCAGCTTAAAACTACTCGGACCCGGGGAGCTGTTTTTT. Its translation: CASSLKLLGPGELFF. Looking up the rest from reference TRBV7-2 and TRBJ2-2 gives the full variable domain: GAGVSQSPSNKVTEKGKDVELRCDPISGHTALYWYRQSLGQGLEFLIYFQGNSAPDKSGLPSDRFSAERTGGSVSTLTIQRTQQEDSAVYLCASSLKLLGPGELFFGEGSRLTVL.

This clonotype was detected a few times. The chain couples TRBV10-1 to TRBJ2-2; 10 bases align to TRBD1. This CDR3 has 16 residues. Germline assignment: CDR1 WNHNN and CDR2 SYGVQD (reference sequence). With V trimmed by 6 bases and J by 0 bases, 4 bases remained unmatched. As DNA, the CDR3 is TGCGCCAGCAGGCCAGGACAGGGGGCGAACACCGGGGAGCTGTTTTTT. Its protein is CASRPGQGANTGELFF.

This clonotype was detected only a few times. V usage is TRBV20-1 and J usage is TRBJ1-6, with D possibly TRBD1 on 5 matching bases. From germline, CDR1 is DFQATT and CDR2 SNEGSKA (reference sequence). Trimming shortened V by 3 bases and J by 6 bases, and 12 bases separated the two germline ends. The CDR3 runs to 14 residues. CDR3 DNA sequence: TGCAGTGCTAGTTGGGGGACCCTTAATTCACCCCTCCACTTT. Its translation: CSASWGTLNSPLHF.

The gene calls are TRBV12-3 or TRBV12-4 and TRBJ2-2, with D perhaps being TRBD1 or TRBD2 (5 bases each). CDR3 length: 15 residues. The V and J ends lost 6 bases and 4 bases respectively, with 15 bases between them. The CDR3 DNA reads TGTGCCAGCAGACCCTCCGGGGCGGGCACCGGGGAGCTGTTTTTT. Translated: CASRPSGAGTGELFF.

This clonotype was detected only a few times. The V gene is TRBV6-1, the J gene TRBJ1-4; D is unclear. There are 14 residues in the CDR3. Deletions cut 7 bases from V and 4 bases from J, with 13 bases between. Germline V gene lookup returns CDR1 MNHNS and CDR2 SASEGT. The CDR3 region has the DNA TGTGCCAGCACCGGGCGAGGGCGTAATGAAAAACTGTTTTTT. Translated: CASTGRGRNEKLFF.